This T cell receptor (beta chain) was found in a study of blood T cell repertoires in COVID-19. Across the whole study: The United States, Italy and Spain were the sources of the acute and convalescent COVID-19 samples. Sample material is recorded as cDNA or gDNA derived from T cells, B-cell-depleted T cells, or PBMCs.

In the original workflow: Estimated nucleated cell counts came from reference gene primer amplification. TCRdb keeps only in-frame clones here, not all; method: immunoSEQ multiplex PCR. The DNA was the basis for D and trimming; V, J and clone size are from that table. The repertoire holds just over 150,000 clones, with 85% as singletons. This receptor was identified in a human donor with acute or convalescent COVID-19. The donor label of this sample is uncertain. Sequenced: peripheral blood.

The CDR3 sequence: CASSTPRALDGYTF. DNA for the CDR3: TGTGCCAGCAGTACTCCCAGGGCGTTGGATGGCTACACCTTC. The chain links TRBV3-1 (or the pseudogene TRBV3-2) to TRBJ1-2, with a weak D call TRBD1 (5 bases). Germline loops: CDR1 LGHDT, CDR2 YNNKEL (reference sequence). The CDR3 is made up of 14 amino acids. Trimming pared 6 bases from V and 6 bases from J, leaving 17 bases between.